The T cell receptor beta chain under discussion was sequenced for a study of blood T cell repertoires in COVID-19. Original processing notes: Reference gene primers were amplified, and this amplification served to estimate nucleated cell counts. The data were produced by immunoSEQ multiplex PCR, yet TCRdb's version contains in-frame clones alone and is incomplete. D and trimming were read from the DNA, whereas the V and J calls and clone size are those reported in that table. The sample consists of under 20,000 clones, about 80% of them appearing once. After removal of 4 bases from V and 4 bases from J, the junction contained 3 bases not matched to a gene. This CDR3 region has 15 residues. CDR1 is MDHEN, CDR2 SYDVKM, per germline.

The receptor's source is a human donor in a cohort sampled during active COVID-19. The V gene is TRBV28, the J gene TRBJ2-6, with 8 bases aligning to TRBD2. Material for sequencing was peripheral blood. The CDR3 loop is CASSSREGGANVLTF. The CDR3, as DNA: TGTGCCAGCAGTTCCCGGGAGGGCGGGGCCAACGTCCTGACTTTC. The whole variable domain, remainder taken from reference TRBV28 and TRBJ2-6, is DVKVTQSSRYLVKRTGEKVFLECVQDMDHENMFWYRQDPGLGLRLIYFSYDVKMKEKGDIPEGYSVSREKKERFSLILESASTNQTSMYLCASSSREGGANVLTFGAGSRLTVL.